This T cell receptor beta chain was obtained from a study of CD8 T cells in Susac syndrome. Per the germline V gene, CDR1 is MNHEY and CDR2 is SMNVEV (reference sequence). The CDR3 is made up of 14 amino acids. V lost 3 bases and J lost 0, with 7 bases in between. Peripheral blood CD8+ and CD4+ T cells were profiled by TCR beta sequencing. Matched for age and sex, the controls were healthy donors. While CD8+ and CD4+ T cells were isolated negatively, TEMRA cells were enriched by FACS. Reverse transcription of about 0.5 to 1 ug RNA used random hexamers. A multiplex approach, immunoSEQ multiplex PCR, amplified TCR beta CDR3 across 54 Vbeta and 13 Jbeta. From the immunoSEQ multiplex PCR reads, TCRdb called clonotypes with MiXCR, one entry per CDR3 protein. The data show 95,000 or so distinct CDR3 sequences, over 85% seen once.

The sequencing sample was made of CD8+ T cells from PBMCs. The TCR comes from a human donor in good health. The chain joins TRBV27 to TRBJ2-3; D not resolved. The CDR3 DNA reads TGTGCCAGCAGTTTCGCCGAGAGCACAGATACGCAGTATTTT. It translates to CASSFAESTDTQYF.